This note documents a single T cell receptor (beta chain) sequence. The repertoire was sequenced with immunoSEQ multiplex PCR; TCRdb's copy has only in-frame clones and lacks some. The sample has 53,000 or so clones, around nine tenths seen once; the top ten hold around 3%. Germline-derived CDR1 and CDR2 are LGHNA and YSLEER. This CDR3 has 15 residues. The ends lost 0 bases at V and 4 bases at J; junction bases unmatched: 5. The data were obtained in a study of blood T cell repertoires in COVID-19. Study-wide context: Sources were T cells, B-cell-depleted T cells, or PBMCs; the material itself was cDNA or gDNA.

The sequence derives from a human donor in a cohort sampled during active COVID-19. This sequence joins TRBV4-3 and TRBJ1-2; 7 bases map to TRBD1. The sequencing sample was made of peripheral blood. CDR3 in amino acids: CASSQDLGQIYGYTF. CDR3 in DNA: TGCGCCAGCAGCCAAGATTTGGGACAGATCTATGGCTACACCTTC.